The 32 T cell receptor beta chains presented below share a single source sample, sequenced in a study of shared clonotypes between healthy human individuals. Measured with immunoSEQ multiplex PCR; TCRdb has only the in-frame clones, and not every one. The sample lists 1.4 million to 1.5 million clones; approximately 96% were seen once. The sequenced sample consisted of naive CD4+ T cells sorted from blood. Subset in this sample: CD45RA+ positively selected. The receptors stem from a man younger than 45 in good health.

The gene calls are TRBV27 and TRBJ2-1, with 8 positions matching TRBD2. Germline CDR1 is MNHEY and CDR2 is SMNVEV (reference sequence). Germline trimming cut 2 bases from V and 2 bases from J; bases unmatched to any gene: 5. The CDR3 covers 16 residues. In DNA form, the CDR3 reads TGTGCCAGCAGTTTAGGGGCGGGAGGTCCCTACAATGAGCAGTTCTTC. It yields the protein CASSLGAGGPYNEQFF.

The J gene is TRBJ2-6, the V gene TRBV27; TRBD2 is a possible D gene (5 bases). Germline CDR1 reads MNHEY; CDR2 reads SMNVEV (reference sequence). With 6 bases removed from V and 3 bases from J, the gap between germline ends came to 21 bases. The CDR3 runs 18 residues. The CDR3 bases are TGTGCCAGCAGATTTATGGGCAGTCGCGGGTATGGGGCCAACGTCCTGACTTTC. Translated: CASRFMGSRGYGANVLTF.

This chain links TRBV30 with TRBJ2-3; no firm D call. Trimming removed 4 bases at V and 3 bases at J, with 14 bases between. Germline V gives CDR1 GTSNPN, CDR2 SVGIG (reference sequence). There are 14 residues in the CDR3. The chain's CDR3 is CAWNTPGFTDTQYF. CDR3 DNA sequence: TGTGCCTGGAACACCCCCGGTTTTACAGATACGCAGTATTTT.

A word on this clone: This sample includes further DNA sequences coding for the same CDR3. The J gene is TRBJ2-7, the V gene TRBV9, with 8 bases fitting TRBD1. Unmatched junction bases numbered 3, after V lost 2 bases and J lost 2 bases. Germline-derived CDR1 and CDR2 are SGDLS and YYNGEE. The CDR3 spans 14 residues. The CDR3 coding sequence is TGTGCCAGCAGCGTCGGACAGGGCGCCTACGAGCAGTACTTC. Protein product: CASSVGQGAYEQYF.

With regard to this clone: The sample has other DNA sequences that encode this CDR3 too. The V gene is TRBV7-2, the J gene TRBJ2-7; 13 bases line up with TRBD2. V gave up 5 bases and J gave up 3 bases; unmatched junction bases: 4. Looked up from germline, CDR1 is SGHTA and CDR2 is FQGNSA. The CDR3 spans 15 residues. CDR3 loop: CASSLGLAGLYEQYF. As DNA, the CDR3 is TGTGCCAGCAGCCTGGGACTAGCGGGACTCTACGAGCAGTACTTC.

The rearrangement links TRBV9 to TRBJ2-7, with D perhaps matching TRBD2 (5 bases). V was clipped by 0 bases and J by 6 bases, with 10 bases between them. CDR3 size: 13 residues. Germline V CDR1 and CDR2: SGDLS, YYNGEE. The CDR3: CASSVDRGREQYF. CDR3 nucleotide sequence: TGTGCCAGCAGCGTAGATCGAGGGCGCGAGCAGTACTTC.

CDR3 nucleotide sequence: TGCGCCAGCAGCTTAGGACTAGCGGGAGTGGATGAGACCCAGTACTTC. Translated: CASSLGLAGVDETQYF. This chain links TRBV5-1 with TRBJ2-5; 13 bases map to TRBD2. With 2 bases clipped from V and 5 bases from J, the junction kept 6 bases outside the gene matches. Germline V lookup: CDR1 SGHRS, CDR2 YFSETQ. CDR3 length equals 16 residues.

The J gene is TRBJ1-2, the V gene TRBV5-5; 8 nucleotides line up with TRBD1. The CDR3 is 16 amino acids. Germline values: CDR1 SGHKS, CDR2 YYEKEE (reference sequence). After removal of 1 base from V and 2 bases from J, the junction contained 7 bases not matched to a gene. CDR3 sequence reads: CASSLWMQGANYGYTF. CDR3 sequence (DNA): TGTGCCAGCAGCTTGTGGATGCAGGGGGCAAACTATGGCTACACCTTC. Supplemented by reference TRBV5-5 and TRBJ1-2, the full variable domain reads DAGVTQSPTHLIKTRGQQVTLRCSPISGHKSVSWYQQVLGQGPQFIFQYYEKEERGRGNFPDRFSARQFPNYSSELNVNALLLGDSALYLCASSLWMQGANYGYTFGSGTRLTVV.

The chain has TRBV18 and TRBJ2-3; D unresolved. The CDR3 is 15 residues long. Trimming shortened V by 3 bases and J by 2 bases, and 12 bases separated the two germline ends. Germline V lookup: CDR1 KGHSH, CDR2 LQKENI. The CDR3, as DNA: TGTGCCAGCTCACCGAACCACGACATCACAGATACGCAGTATTTT. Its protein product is CASSPNHDITDTQYF.

DNA for the CDR3: TGCGCCAGCAGCTTGGCGGGACAGGGTTCTATCCAAGAGACCCAGTACTTC. Protein product: CASSLAGQGSIQETQYF. The chain employs TRBV5-1 and TRBJ2-5; TRBD1 matches at 9 bases. The germline V gene encodes CDR1 SGHRS and CDR2 YFSETQ. The CDR3 has 17 residues. Trimming at V came to 0 bases and at J to 1 base, leaving 7 bases not matched to a gene.

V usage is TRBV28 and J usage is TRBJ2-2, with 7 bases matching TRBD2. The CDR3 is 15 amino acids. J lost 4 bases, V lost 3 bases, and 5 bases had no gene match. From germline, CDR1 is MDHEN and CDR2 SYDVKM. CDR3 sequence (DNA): TGTGCCAGCAGTTTTTGGGGGAGGGCCACCGGGGAGCTGTTTTTT. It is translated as CASSFWGRATGELFF.

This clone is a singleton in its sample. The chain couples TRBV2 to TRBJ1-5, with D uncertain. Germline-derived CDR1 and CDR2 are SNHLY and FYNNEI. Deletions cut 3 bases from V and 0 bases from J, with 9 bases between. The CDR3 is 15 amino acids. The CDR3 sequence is CASSDRGSSNQPQHF. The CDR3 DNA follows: TGTGCCAGCAGTGATCGAGGGAGTAGCAATCAGCCCCAGCATTTT.

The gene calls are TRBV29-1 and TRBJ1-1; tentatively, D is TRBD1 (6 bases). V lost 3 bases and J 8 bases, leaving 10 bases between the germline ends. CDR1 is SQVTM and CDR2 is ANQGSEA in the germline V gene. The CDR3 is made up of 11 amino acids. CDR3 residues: CSVDQGWEAFF. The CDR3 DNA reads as TGCAGCGTTGACCAGGGGTGGGAAGCTTTCTTT.

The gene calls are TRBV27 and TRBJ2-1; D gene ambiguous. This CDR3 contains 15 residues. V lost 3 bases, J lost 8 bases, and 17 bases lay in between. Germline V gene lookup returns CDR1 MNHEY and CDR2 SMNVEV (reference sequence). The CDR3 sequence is CASSFLRGVGDEQFF. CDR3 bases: TGTGCCAGCAGTTTCCTCCGTGGGGTGGGCGATGAGCAGTTCTTC.

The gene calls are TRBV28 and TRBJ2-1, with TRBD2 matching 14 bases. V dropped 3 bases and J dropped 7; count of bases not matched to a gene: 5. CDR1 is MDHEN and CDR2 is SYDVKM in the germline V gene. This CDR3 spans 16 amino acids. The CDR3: CASSFTGLAGVNEQFF. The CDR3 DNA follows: TGTGCCAGCAGTTTCACGGGACTAGCGGGAGTTAATGAGCAGTTCTTC.

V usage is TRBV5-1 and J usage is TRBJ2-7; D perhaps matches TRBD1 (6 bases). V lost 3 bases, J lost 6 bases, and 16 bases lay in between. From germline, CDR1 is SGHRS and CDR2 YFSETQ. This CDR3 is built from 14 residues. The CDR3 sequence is CASSSPPGAGEQYF. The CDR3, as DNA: TGCGCCAGCAGCTCACCCCCAGGGGCAGGCGAGCAGTACTTC.

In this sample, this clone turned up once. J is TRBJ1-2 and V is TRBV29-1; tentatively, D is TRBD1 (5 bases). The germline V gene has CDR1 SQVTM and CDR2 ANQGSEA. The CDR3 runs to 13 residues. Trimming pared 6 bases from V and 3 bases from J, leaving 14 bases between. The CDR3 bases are TGCAGCGTCCTCCGGGACGCCGACTATGGCTACACCTTC. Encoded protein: CSVLRDADYGYTF.

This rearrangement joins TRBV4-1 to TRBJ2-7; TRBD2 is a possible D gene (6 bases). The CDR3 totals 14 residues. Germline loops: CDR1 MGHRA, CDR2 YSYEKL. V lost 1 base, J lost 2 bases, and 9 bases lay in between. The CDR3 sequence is CASSQARGTYEQYF. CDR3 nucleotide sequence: TGCGCCAGCAGCCAAGCTCGCGGGACCTACGAGCAGTACTTC.

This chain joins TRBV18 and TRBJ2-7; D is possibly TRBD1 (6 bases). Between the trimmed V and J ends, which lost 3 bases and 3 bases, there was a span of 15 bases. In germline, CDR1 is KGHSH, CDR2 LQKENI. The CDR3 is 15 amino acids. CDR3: CASSPQDEGHYEQYF. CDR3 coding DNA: TGTGCCAGCTCACCCCAGGACGAGGGACACTACGAGCAGTACTTC.

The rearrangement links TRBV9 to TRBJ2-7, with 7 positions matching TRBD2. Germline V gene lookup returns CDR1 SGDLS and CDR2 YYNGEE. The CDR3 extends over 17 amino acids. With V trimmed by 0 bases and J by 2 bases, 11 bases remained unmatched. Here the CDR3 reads CASSVGPSLGGAYEQYF. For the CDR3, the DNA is TGTGCCAGCAGCGTAGGACCCAGCCTGGGAGGGGCCTACGAGCAGTACTTC.

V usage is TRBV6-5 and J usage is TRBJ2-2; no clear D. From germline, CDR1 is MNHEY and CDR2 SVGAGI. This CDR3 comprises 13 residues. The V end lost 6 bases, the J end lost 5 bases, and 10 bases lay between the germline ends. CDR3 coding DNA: TGTGCCAGCAGAGCGACGGGTACCGGGGAGCTGTTTTTT. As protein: CASRATGTGELFF.

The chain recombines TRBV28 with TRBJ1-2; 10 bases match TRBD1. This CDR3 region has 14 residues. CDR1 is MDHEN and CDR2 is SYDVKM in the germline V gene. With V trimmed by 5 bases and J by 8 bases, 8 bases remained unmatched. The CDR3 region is CASSTSGQGNGYTF. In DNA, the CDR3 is TGTGCCAGCAGTACATCGGGACAGGGGAACGGCTACACCTTC.

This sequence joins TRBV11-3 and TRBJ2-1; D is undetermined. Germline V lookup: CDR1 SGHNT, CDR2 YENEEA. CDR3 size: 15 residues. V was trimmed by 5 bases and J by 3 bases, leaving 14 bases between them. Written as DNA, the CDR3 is TGTGCCAGCAGCCCACGTGGGGTAGACTACAATGAGCAGTTCTTC. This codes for CASSPRGVDYNEQFF.

CDR3 amino acids: CASSFGGRQYF. CDR3 in DNA: TGTGCCAGCAGTTTTGGGGGGCGGCAGTACTTC. This sequence joins TRBV28 and TRBJ2-7; either TRBD1 or TRBD2 may fit D (6 bases each). V was shortened by 3 bases and J by 9 bases, with 9 bases between the two germline ends. This CDR3 spans 11 amino acids. CDR1 is MDHEN and CDR2 is SYDVKM in the germline V gene.

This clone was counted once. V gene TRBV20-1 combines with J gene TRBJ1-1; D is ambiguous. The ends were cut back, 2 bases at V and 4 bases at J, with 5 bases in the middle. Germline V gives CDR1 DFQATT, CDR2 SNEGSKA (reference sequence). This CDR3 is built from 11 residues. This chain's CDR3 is CSARRPTEAFF. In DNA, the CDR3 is TGCAGTGCTAGACGGCCCACTGAAGCTTTCTTT.

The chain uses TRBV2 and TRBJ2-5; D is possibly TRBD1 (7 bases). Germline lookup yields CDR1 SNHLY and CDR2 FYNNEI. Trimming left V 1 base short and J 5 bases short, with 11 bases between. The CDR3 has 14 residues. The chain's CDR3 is CASSEVAGGETQYF. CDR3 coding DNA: TGTGCCAGCAGTGAAGTCGCAGGGGGGGAGACCCAGTACTTC.

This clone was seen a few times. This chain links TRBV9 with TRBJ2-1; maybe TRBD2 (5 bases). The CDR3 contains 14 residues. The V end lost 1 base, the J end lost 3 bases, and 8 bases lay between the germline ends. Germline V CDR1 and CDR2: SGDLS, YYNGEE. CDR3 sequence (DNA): TGTGCCAGCAGCGTAACCGGGAACTACAATGAGCAGTTCTTC. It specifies CASSVTGNYNEQFF.

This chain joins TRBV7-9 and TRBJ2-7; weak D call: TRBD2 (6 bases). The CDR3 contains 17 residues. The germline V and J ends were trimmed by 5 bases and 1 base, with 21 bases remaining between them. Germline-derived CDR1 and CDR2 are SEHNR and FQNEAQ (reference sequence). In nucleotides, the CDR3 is TGTGCCAGCAGCCTCATAGAAACAGGAGGGGTATCCTACGAGCAGTACTTC. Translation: CASSLIETGGVSYEQYF.

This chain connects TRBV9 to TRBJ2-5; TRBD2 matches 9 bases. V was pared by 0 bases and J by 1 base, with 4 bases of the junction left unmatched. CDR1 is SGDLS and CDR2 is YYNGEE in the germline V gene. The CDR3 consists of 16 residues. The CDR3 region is CASSVVAGGPQETQYF. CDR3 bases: TGTGCCAGCAGCGTAGTCGCGGGAGGGCCCCAAGAGACCCAGTACTTC.

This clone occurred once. The CDR3 DNA reads TGTGCCAGCAGCTTCGGGGAAACCTACGAGCAGTACTTC. Protein sequence: CASSFGETYEQYF. V gene TRBV7-8 combines with J gene TRBJ2-7, with a tentative D call TRBD2 (5 bases). Trimming removed 3 bases at V and 2 bases at J, with 8 bases between. The CDR3 totals 13 residues. CDR1 is SGHVS, CDR2 FQNEAQ, per germline.

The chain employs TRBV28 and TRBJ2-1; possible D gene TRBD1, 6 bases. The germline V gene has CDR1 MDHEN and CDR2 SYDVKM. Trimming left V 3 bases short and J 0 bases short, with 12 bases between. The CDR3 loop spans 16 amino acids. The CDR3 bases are TGTGCCAGCAGTTTGGGGGCACTTAGCTCCTACAATGAGCAGTTCTTC. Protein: CASSLGALSSYNEQFF.

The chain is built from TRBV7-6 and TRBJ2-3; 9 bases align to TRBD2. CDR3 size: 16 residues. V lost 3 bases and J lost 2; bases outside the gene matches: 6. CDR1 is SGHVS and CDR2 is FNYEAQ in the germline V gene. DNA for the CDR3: TGTGCCAGCAGCTTGCTCGCGGGAGGGAACACAGATACGCAGTATTTT. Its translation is CASSLLAGGNTDTQYF.